The sequence of this TCR beta chain was determined in a study of blood T cell repertoires in COVID-19. Using immunoSEQ multiplex PCR, the repertoire was profiled, and TCRdb retains in-frame clones only, with some absent. The sample records 250,000 to 300,000 clones, 88% being singletons. The source material was peripheral blood. This TCR came from a woman aged 25 to 39 with COVID-19, enrolled during active disease.

The CDR3 spells CASSMGLAGQGTYEQYF. The DNA of the CDR3 is TGTGCCAGCAGCATGGGGTTAGCGGGACAGGGGACCTACGAGCAGTACTTC. This chain links TRBV7-8 with TRBJ2-7; TRBD1 matches 10 bases. Germline trimming cut 5 bases from V and 2 bases from J; bases unmatched to any gene: 12. The CDR3 length is 17 residues. Germline CDR1 is SGHVS and CDR2 is FQNEAQ. Combining the CDR3 with reference TRBV7-8 and TRBJ2-7 gives the whole variable domain GAGVSQSPRYKVAKRGQDVALRCDPISGHVSLFWYQQALGQGPEFLTYFQNEAQLDKSGLPSDRFFAERPEGSVSTLKIQRTQQEDSAVYLCASSMGLAGQGTYEQYFGPGTRLTVT.